This T cell receptor (beta chain) derives from a study of monozygotic twins with inflammatory bowel disease. The study's findings and limits: Differing immunosuppressive treatments may have added variability to patient repertoires. Similarity of repertoires did not differ between concordant and discordant twins, possibly from limited power.

Comments on this clonotype: Its specificity is not known.

CDR3 length equals 15 residues. Germline V CDR1 and CDR2: GTSNPN, SVGIG (reference sequence). Each TCR library consumed around 3.5 ug of total RNA. TCRdb reanalyzed the 5' RACE reads, giving one entry per CDR3 protein sequence and no DNA. The data include 400,000 to 500,000 distinct CDR3 sequences; the top ten clones carry roughly 2.5%. It was from whole blood, with no T cell sorting, that total RNA was isolated. The TCR sequence derives from a human donor with ulcerative colitis or Crohn's disease, or a healthy co-twin of an affected twin (not recorded which). Sequences were obtained from blood. V usage is TRBV30 and J usage is TRBJ1-1. This CDR3 reads CAWSGGGEENTEAFF.